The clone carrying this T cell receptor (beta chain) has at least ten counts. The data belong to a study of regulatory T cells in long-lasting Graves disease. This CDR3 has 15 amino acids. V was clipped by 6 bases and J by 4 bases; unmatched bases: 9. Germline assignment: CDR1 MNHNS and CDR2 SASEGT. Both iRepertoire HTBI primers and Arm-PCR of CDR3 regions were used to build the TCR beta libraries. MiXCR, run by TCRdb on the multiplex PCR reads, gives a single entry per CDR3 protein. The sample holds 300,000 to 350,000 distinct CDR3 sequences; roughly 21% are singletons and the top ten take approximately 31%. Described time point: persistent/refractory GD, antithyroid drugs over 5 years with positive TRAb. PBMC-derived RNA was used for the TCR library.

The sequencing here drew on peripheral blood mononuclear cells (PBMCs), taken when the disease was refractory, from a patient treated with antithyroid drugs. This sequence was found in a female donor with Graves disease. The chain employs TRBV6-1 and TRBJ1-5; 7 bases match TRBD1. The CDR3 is CASRTGPVTNQPQHF. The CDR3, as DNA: TGTGCCAGCAGGACAGGGCCCGTAACTAATCAGCCCCAGCATTTT.